These 21 T cell receptor beta chains originate from one sample sequenced in a study of T cell responses to AZD1222 COVID-19 vaccine. The repertoire was sequenced with immunoSEQ multiplex PCR; TCRdb's copy has only in-frame clones and lacks some. This sample has about 96,000 clones, with about nine tenths found just once. The specimen comprised peripheral blood, sampled on day 0 of AZD1222 vaccination. The receptors shown here come from an adult in good health.

This chain uses TRBV10-1 with TRBJ2-3, with 10 bases aligning to TRBD2. The CDR3 is made up of 16 amino acids. J gave up 5 bases and V 8 bases, and 13 bases lay outside the gene matches. Germline assignment: CDR1 WNHNN and CDR2 SYGVQD (reference sequence). In DNA form, the CDR3 reads TGCGCCAGCCTGGCCCTAGCGGGAGAGGGGAGAGATACGCAGTATTTT. Translating gives CASLALAGEGRDTQYF.

V usage is TRBV9 and J usage is TRBJ2-3; 8 bases map to TRBD2. The ends lost 0 bases at V and 6 bases at J; junction bases unmatched: 12. Germline assignment: CDR1 SGDLS and CDR2 YYNGEE. This CDR3 comprises 17 residues. CDR3 DNA: TGTGCCAGCAGCGTAGGTGCGGGAGGTACCCTTACGGATACGCAGTATTTT. Translated: CASSVGAGGTLTDTQYF.

This clone was counted between two and nine times. V usage is TRBV7-9 and J usage is TRBJ1-1; 8 nucleotides line up with TRBD1. The junction had 6 bases not matched to a gene; V was cut back by 5 bases and J by 4 bases. The CDR3 spans 14 residues. Germline-derived CDR1 and CDR2 are SEHNR and FQNEAQ (reference sequence). In DNA, the CDR3 is TGTGCCAGCAGCGCGCAGGGGGCCGTCACTGAAGCTTTCTTT. It codes for CASSAQGAVTEAFF.

This chain joins TRBV28 and TRBJ1-1; D remains unclear. The CDR3 has 12 residues. Germline CDR1 and CDR2: MDHEN and SYDVKM. The ends were cut back, 6 bases at V and 3 bases at J, with 8 bases in the middle. The CDR3 bases are TGTGCCAGCAGCTCACCTCACACTGAAGCTTTCTTT. It codes for CASSSPHTEAFF.

This sequence joins TRBV4-2 and TRBJ2-1, with TRBD2 identical over 8 bases. Trimming removed 1 base from V and 10 bases from J; junction bases left unmatched: 6. Germline V gene sequence: CDR1 LGHNA, CDR2 YNFKEQ. The length of the CDR3 is 14 residues. Here the CDR3 reads CASSQGGAGVEQFF. The CDR3 DNA reads TGTGCCAGCAGCCAAGGTGGAGCGGGAGTAGAGCAGTTCTTC.

The chain uses TRBV19 and TRBJ1-1; D is unclear. CDR1 and CDR2 (germline): LNHDA, SQIVND (reference sequence). The ends were cut back, 3 bases at V and 5 bases at J, with 10 bases in the middle. The CDR3 is 13 residues long. This chain's CDR3 is CASSMMRGTEAFF. DNA of the CDR3: TGTGCCAGTAGTATGATGCGGGGAACTGAAGCTTTCTTT.

The rearrangement uses TRBV6-2 or TRBV6-3 and TRBJ2-7, with 9 bases that match TRBD2. V shed 5 bases, J shed 6 bases, and the junction held 8 bases outside the gene matches. Germline V CDR1 and CDR2: MNHEY, SVGEGT. The CDR3 totals 14 residues. The CDR3, as DNA: TGTGCCAGCAGTGACCTAGCGGGGCTGGGCGAGCAGTACTTC. Amino acid sequence: CASSDLAGLGEQYF.

J is TRBJ2-7 and V is TRBV6-5; 9 bases are shared with TRBD1. V lost 5 bases, J lost 3 bases, and 2 bases stayed unmatched. Germline V lookup: CDR1 MNHEY, CDR2 SVGAGI. There are 13 residues in the CDR3. CDR3 region: CASSRDRVYEQYF. DNA of the CDR3: TGTGCCAGCAGTCGGGACAGGGTCTACGAGCAGTACTTC.

The chain combines TRBV30 with TRBJ2-5; 12 positions match TRBD2. Germline CDR1 reads GTSNPN; CDR2 reads SVGIG (reference sequence). The V and J ends lost 7 bases and 2 bases, in that order; junction bases with no gene match: 5. CDR3 size: 14 residues. In nucleotides, the CDR3 is TGTGCCTACACCGGGACTAGCGGGCAAGAGACCCAGTACTTC. Translated: CAYTGTSGQETQYF.

The chain couples TRBV7-2 to TRBJ2-3; 9 bases match TRBD2. This CDR3 spans 15 amino acids. Germline V gene lookup returns CDR1 SGHTA and CDR2 FQGNSA. After removal of 1 base from V and 13 bases from J, the junction contained 12 bases not matched to a gene. For the CDR3, the DNA is TGTGCCAGCAGCTTAGATGGCGGGAGGGCGACAGCTAAGTATTTT. Translating it yields CASSLDGGRATAKYF.

The rearrangement uses TRBV6-4 and TRBJ2-2, with no clear D. CDR1 MRHNA and CDR2 SNTAGT come from the germline V gene. The CDR3 spans 15 residues. V shed 0 bases and J shed 4 bases, with 9 bases lying between them. The CDR3 is CASSDSESPTGELFF. CDR3 sequence (DNA): TGTGCCAGCAGTGACTCAGAGAGCCCCACCGGGGAGCTGTTTTTT.

This chain connects TRBV27 to TRBJ1-6, with 7 bases fitting TRBD1. The CDR3 contains 13 residues. Germline assignment: CDR1 MNHEY and CDR2 SMNVEV (reference sequence). Trimming took 6 bases from V and 9 from J; bases not matched to a gene: 5. In DNA form, the CDR3 reads TGTGCCAGCAGCCCGAGGGGGCTTTCACCCCTCCACTTT. Amino acids: CASSPRGLSPLHF.

This clone was detected only a few times. This chain uses TRBV7-2 with TRBJ1-1; D is unclear. Germline CDR1 reads SGHTA; CDR2 reads FQGNSA. This CDR3 has 11 residues. V gave up 6 bases and J gave up 0 bases, with 2 bases separating them. CDR3: CASRLNTEAFF. As DNA, the CDR3 is TGTGCCAGCAGGCTGAACACTGAAGCTTTCTTT.

This clone was detected a few times. V gene TRBV21-1 combines with J gene TRBJ1-3. TRBV21-1 is tagged as a pseudogene. The CDR3 totals 16 residues. CDR3 sequence reads: CASSKGRVRSGNTIYF. CDR3 DNA: TGTGCCAGCAGCAAAGGAAGGGTGCGCTCTGGAAACACCATATATTTT.

The chain combines TRBV9 with TRBJ2-2; D gene uncertain. Per the germline V gene, CDR1 is SGDLS and CDR2 is YYNGEE. The CDR3 is 13 residues long. V lost 8 bases to trimming and J lost 4 bases, with 12 bases between them. The CDR3 reads CARAPWVTGELFF. The CDR3 coding sequence is TGTGCCAGGGCCCCATGGGTCACCGGGGAGCTGTTTTTT. Full variable domain (rest looked up from reference TRBV9 and TRBJ2-2): DSGVTQTPKHLITATGQRVTLRCSPRSGDLSVYWYQQSLDQGLQFLIQYYNGEERAKGNILERFSAQQFPDLHSELNLSSLELGDSALYFCARAPWVTGELFFGEGSRLTVL.

The chain carries TRBV7-9 and TRBJ2-7, with D hard to call. The ends were cut back, 1 base at V and 0 bases at J, with 16 bases in the middle. The CDR3 sequence is 17 residues long. CDR1 and CDR2 (germline): SEHNR, FQNEAQ (reference sequence). The CDR3 nucleotides read TGTGCCAGCAGCTTAGTGTTACCCCTTCCTACCTCCTACGAGCAGTACTTC. Its protein is CASSLVLPLPTSYEQYF. Supplemented by reference TRBV7-9 and TRBJ2-7, the full variable domain reads DTGVSQNPRHKITKRGQNVTFRCDPISEHNRLYWYRQTLGQGPEFLTYFQNEAQLEKSRLLSDRFSAERPKGSFSTLEIQRTEQGDSAMYLCASSLVLPLPTSYEQYFGPGTRLTVT.

This chain connects TRBV19 to TRBJ1-2; the D gene is possibly TRBD1 (6 bases). The CDR3 covers 14 residues. Per germline, CDR1 LNHDA and CDR2 SQIVND (reference sequence). V lost 6 bases and J lost 6, with 17 bases in between. CDR3 coding DNA: TGTGCCAGTAGGATGCGGGGGGCGCCGGATGGCTACACCTTC. Amino acids: CASRMRGAPDGYTF. The full variable domain, with the rest looked up from reference TRBV19 and TRBJ1-2, is DGGITQSPKYLFRKEGQNVTLSCEQNLNHDAMYWYRQDPGQGLRLIYYSQIVNDFQKGDIAEGYSVSREKKESFPLTVTSAQKNPTAFYLCASRMRGAPDGYTFGSGTRLTVV.

The CDR3: CASSLTGLSYEQYF. The CDR3 DNA follows: TGTGCCAGCAGCTTGACAGGGCTCTCCTACGAGCAGTACTTC. The chain links TRBV5-6 to TRBJ2-7; D is possibly TRBD1 (6 bases). This CDR3 has 14 amino acids. V was trimmed by 1 base and J by 0 bases, leaving 8 bases between them. The germline V gene encodes CDR1 SGHDT and CDR2 YYEEEE.

V gene TRBV16 combines with J gene TRBJ1-1; a possible D gene is TRBD1 (5 bases). The germline V gene encodes CDR1 KGHSY and CDR2 FQNENV. V lost 6 bases and J 4 bases, leaving 15 bases between the germline ends. The CDR3 has 14 amino acids. DNA of the CDR3: TGTGCCAGCAGTCTACCGATTGGGGGCACTGAAGCTTTCTTT. Translated: CASSLPIGGTEAFF.

This chain links TRBV6-5 with TRBJ2-2; D is perhaps TRBD1 (7 bases). V shed 4 bases and J shed 4 bases, with 16 bases lying between them. The CDR3 runs 16 residues. Germline assignment: CDR1 MNHEY and CDR2 SVGAGI. In nucleotides, the CDR3 is TGTGCCAGCAGTTTCGACAGGGCGGGAACCACCGGGGAGCTGTTTTTT. It encodes CASSFDRAGTTGELFF.

CDR3 nucleotide sequence: TGTGCCAGCAGTTCCCCCGGGACAGGGGCCTATGGCTACACCTTC. Protein product: CASSSPGTGAYGYTF. The V gene is TRBV28, the J gene TRBJ1-2; 10 bases map to TRBD1. The CDR3 length is 15 residues. J gave up 4 bases and V 4 bases, and 6 bases lay outside the gene matches. Germline loops: CDR1 MDHEN, CDR2 SYDVKM.